This entry lists 10 T cell receptor beta chains sequenced from one sample in a study of blood T cell repertoires in COVID-19 (dated by TCRdb to 2020 to 2022). Library creation used the immunoSEQ multiplex PCR assay. This is the immuneACCESS table as TCRdb keeps it, with only in-frame sequences that have V and J called. A part of the clones is gone; compared with another copy, unresolved V genes explain less than half, and the rest is unexplained. The sample records 200,000 or so clones, 80% to 90% of which are singletons. The ten largest make up about 3.3% of the sample. The specimen sequenced was peripheral blood. These receptors were taken from a man aged 60 to 75 with acute or convalescent COVID-19.

The table lists this clone with a few counts. This chain uses TRBV27 with TRBJ2-7; 8 bases are a match to TRBD2. Germline CDR1 MNHEY, CDR2 SMNVEV (reference sequence). The trim removed 1 base at V and 1 base at J, leaving 0 bases unmatched. This CDR3 is 14 amino acids long. Here the CDR3 DNA reads TGTGCCAGCAGTTTATTAGCGGGATCCTACGAGCAGTACTTC. Amino acids: CASSLLAGSYEQYF.

The V call is TRBV29-1, the J call TRBJ2-4; 7 bases agree with TRBD2. Per germline, CDR1 SQVTM and CDR2 ANQGSEA. The CDR3 length is 15 residues. V shed 4 bases, J shed 0 bases, and the junction held 6 bases outside the gene matches. CDR3: CSVGEGLLAKNIQYF. Here the CDR3 DNA reads TGCAGCGTTGGGGAGGGTTTACTAGCCAAAAACATTCAGTACTTC.

CDR3 nucleotide sequence: TGTGCCAGCAGTTTAGGTGGGGGAGGTGAAAAACTGTTTTTT. It is translated as CASSLGGGGEKLFF. The V gene is TRBV28, the J gene TRBJ1-4; a possible D gene is TRBD1 (5 bases). The germline V gene encodes CDR1 MDHEN and CDR2 SYDVKM. The V and J ends lost 2 bases and 7 bases respectively, with 11 bases between them. The CDR3 has 14 amino acids. The whole variable domain, remainder taken from reference TRBV28 and TRBJ1-4, is DVKVTQSSRYLVKRTGEKVFLECVQDMDHENMFWYRQDPGLGLRLIYFSYDVKMKEKGDIPEGYSVSREKKERFSLILESASTNQTSMYLCASSLGGGGEKLFFGSGTQLSVL.

The chain joins TRBV7-9 to TRBJ2-2, with 9 bases matching TRBD2. Looked up from germline, CDR1 is SEHNR and CDR2 is FQNEAQ (reference sequence). The ends lost 6 bases at V and 0 bases at J; junction bases unmatched: 5. This CDR3 is 16 amino acids long. The CDR3 DNA sequence: TGTGCCAGCAGTCTTCTAGCGGGGACGAACACCGGGGAGCTGTTTTTT. It translates to CASSLLAGTNTGELFF.

The chain recombines TRBV3-1 (or the pseudogene TRBV3-2) with TRBJ2-7; D not certain. In germline, CDR1 is LGHDT, CDR2 YNNKEL (reference sequence). CDR3 length: 14 amino acids. Trimming pared 1 base from V and 2 bases from J, leaving 9 bases between. The CDR3: CASSQVAGAYEQYF. The CDR3 coding sequence is TGTGCCAGCAGCCAAGTCGCCGGAGCCTACGAGCAGTACTTC.

The J gene is TRBJ2-7, the V gene TRBV19; TRBD2 matches 11 bases. J lost 4 bases, V lost 7 bases, and 9 bases had no gene match. Germline V gives CDR1 LNHDA, CDR2 SQIVND (reference sequence). There are 15 residues in the CDR3. This CDR3 is CASTPTSGTTYEQYF. CDR3 DNA: TGTGCCAGTACCCCGACTAGCGGGACTACTTACGAGCAGTACTTC.

On this clone: The identical CDR3 is also encoded by other nucleotide sequences in the sample. This chain joins TRBV19 and TRBJ1-5, with unresolved D. Germline CDR1 is LNHDA and CDR2 is SQIVND (reference sequence). This CDR3 comprises 14 residues. V shed 2 bases and J shed 1 base, with 6 bases lying between them. As DNA, the CDR3 is TGTGCCAGTAGTATACCGGGGAGCAATCAGCCCCAGCATTTT. This translates into CASSIPGSNQPQHF.

This rearrangement joins TRBV15 to TRBJ2-1; 7 bases fit TRBD2. V shed 0 bases and J 8 bases; nucleotides not matched to a gene: 13. CDR3 size: 17 residues. CDR1 is LNHNV, CDR2 YYDKDF, per germline (reference sequence). The DNA of the CDR3 is TGTGCCACCAGCAGAGATGGGAGGGAGAACCGAAACGATGAGCAGTTCTTC. Translated, it gives CATSRDGRENRNDEQFF.

This clone came up a few times. V is TRBV6-5 and J is TRBJ2-2, with D possibly TRBD2 on 5 matching bases. The V gene's germline CDR1 is MNHEY and CDR2 SVGAGI. The length of the CDR3 is 14 residues. Trimming stripped 6 bases from V and 4 bases from J, with 12 bases between. CDR3 sequence: CASRASLGTGELFF. In DNA, the CDR3 is TGTGCCAGCAGGGCTAGCCTGGGCACCGGGGAGCTGTTTTTT.

The CDR3 DNA reads TGTGCCAGCAGTGAACCAGACAGGGCGAATGAAAAACTGTTTTTT. It encodes CASSEPDRANEKLFF. V gene TRBV2 combines with J gene TRBJ1-4, with 7 bases lining up with TRBD1. This CDR3 spans 15 amino acids. The V gene's germline CDR1 is SNHLY and CDR2 FYNNEI. The V segment lost 2 bases and the J segment 5 bases; nucleotides outside the gene matches: 5.